The rows below give T cell receptor beta chains drawn from one sample of a study of CXCR3-negative and CXCR3-positive naive CD8 T cells. Following a re-call of the 5' RACE reads, TCRdb has one entry per CDR3 protein and lacks DNA. This repertoire includes about 150,000 distinct CDR3 sequences. Sequenced sample: naive CXCR3+ CD8+ T cells from blood. All receptors derive from a human donor in good health. Some clones in this sample may be carry-over from other donors' samples. Each CDR3 is given with its conserved first and last residue. Fields, in order: clone size, J gene, V gene, CDR3 length, CDR3 protein. Not every row has a clone size; where given, it reads once, few, many or a size class.

clone_size: NA
j_call: TRBJ2-7
v_call: TRBV15
cdr3_length: 13
cdr3_aa: CATSRDYRHEQYF

clone_size: NA
j_call: TRBJ1-4
v_call: TRBV7-9
cdr3_length: 14
cdr3_aa: CASSLRDDNEKLFF

clone_size: NA
j_call: TRBJ2-2
v_call: TRBV29-1
cdr3_length: 14
cdr3_aa: CSVVLNFRSGELFF

clone_size: NA
j_call: TRBJ2-5
v_call: TRBV20-1
cdr3_length: 17
cdr3_aa: CSARDRASGRARETQYF

clone_size: NA
j_call: TRBJ2-7
v_call: TRBV6-1
cdr3_length: 17
cdr3_aa: CASSVVYLVAGNDEQYF

clone_size: NA
j_call: TRBJ2-1
v_call: TRBV5-6
cdr3_length: 13
cdr3_aa: CASSLRGPNEQFF

clone_size: NA
j_call: TRBJ2-7
v_call: TRBV14
cdr3_length: 13
cdr3_aa: CASSQGVPYEQYF

clone_size: NA
j_call: TRBJ1-3
v_call: TRBV6-1
cdr3_length: 19
cdr3_aa: CASSESRDRLYFSGNTIYF

clone_size: NA
j_call: TRBJ1-1
v_call: TRBV19
cdr3_length: 14
cdr3_aa: CASSIQGTVAEAFF

clone_size: NA
j_call: TRBJ1-1
v_call: TRBV5-5
cdr3_length: 12
cdr3_aa: CASSFLGGEAFF

clone_size: NA
j_call: TRBJ2-7
v_call: TRBV15
cdr3_length: 15
cdr3_aa: CATSRDRASSYEQYF

clone_size: NA
j_call: TRBJ2-7
v_call: TRBV27
cdr3_length: 15
cdr3_aa: CASSRGTGEAYEQYF

clone_size: NA
j_call: TRBJ1-4
v_call: TRBV6-6
cdr3_length: 14
cdr3_aa: CTSAGDRGREKLFF

clone_size: NA
j_call: TRBJ2-1
v_call: TRBV27
cdr3_length: 14
cdr3_aa: CASSFQRPYNEQFF

clone_size: NA
j_call: TRBJ2-7
v_call: TRBV29-1
cdr3_length: 15
cdr3_aa: CSVEDRSGILYEQYF

clone_size: NA
j_call: TRBJ2-2
v_call: TRBV19
cdr3_length: 15
cdr3_aa: CASSRGQGVTGELFF

clone_size: NA
j_call: TRBJ2-7
v_call: TRBV4-1
cdr3_length: 14
cdr3_aa: CASSQDEAEYEQYF

clone_size: NA
j_call: TRBJ1-1
v_call: TRBV20-1
cdr3_length: 13
cdr3_aa: CSASVGGSAEAFF

clone_size: NA
j_call: TRBJ2-1
v_call: TRBV4-3
cdr3_length: 15
cdr3_aa: CASSQDMAGGGEQFF

clone_size: NA
j_call: TRBJ2-1
v_call: TRBV25-1
cdr3_length: 16
cdr3_aa: CASSAGSGKAYNEQFF

clone_size: NA
j_call: TRBJ2-1
v_call: TRBV12-3/TRBV12-4
cdr3_length: 11
cdr3_aa: CASSWDSEQFF

clone_size: NA
j_call: TRBJ2-1
v_call: TRBV6-5
cdr3_length: 15
cdr3_aa: CASSYGAVAGNEQFF

clone_size: medium-sized
j_call: TRBJ2-1
v_call: TRBV14
cdr3_length: 15
cdr3_aa: CASSQGAGSYNEQFF

clone_size: NA
j_call: TRBJ2-7
v_call: TRBV4-3
cdr3_length: 15
cdr3_aa: CASSQVQGSPYEQYF

clone_size: NA
j_call: TRBJ2-5
v_call: TRBV28
cdr3_length: 12
cdr3_aa: CASSPLVETQYF

clone_size: NA
j_call: TRBJ1-5
v_call: TRBV5-8
cdr3_length: 13
cdr3_aa: CASSINSNQPQHF

clone_size: NA
j_call: TRBJ1-2
v_call: TRBV29-1
cdr3_length: 14
cdr3_aa: CSVDRTARNYGYTF

clone_size: NA
j_call: TRBJ2-7
v_call: TRBV27
cdr3_length: 13
cdr3_aa: CASSPDLRHLQYF

clone_size: NA
j_call: TRBJ2-1
v_call: TRBV28
cdr3_length: 17
cdr3_aa: CASSFPGLAGSGDEQFF

clone_size: NA
j_call: TRBJ1-1
v_call: TRBV7-9
cdr3_length: 14
cdr3_aa: CASSLVGGSTEAFF

clone_size: NA
j_call: TRBJ2-7
v_call: TRBV28
cdr3_length: 12
cdr3_aa: CASSKTIYEQYF

clone_size: NA
j_call: TRBJ2-5
v_call: TRBV7-9
cdr3_length: 14
cdr3_aa: CASSLVDSQETQYF

clone_size: NA
j_call: TRBJ2-2
v_call: TRBV12-3/TRBV12-4
cdr3_length: 14
cdr3_aa: CASRGQLNTGELFF

clone_size: NA
j_call: TRBJ2-5
v_call: TRBV7-9
cdr3_length: 16
cdr3_aa: CASSFFGGDKQETQYF

clone_size: NA
j_call: TRBJ2-1
v_call: TRBV19
cdr3_length: 12
cdr3_aa: CASSSGGNEQFF

clone_size: NA
j_call: TRBJ2-1
v_call: TRBV7-9
cdr3_length: 12
cdr3_aa: CASSLGLNEQFF

clone_size: NA
j_call: TRBJ2-2
v_call: TRBV29-1
cdr3_length: 11
cdr3_aa: CSVGQGGELFF

clone_size: NA
j_call: TRBJ2-3
v_call: TRBV29-1
cdr3_length: 14
cdr3_aa: CSVEQWLVVDTQYF

clone_size: NA
j_call: TRBJ2-5
v_call: TRBV28
cdr3_length: 15
cdr3_aa: CASSPGTSGSETQYF

clone_size: NA
j_call: TRBJ1-4
v_call: TRBV4-1
cdr3_length: 15
cdr3_aa: CASSQEDRSGEKLFF

clone_size: NA
j_call: TRBJ2-1
v_call: TRBV7-9
cdr3_length: 14
cdr3_aa: CASSPKIAGAEQFF

clone_size: NA
j_call: TRBJ1-1
v_call: TRBV7-8
cdr3_length: 17
cdr3_aa: CASSSPGQGSMNTEAFF

clone_size: NA
j_call: TRBJ2-1
v_call: TRBV12-3/TRBV12-4
cdr3_length: 15
cdr3_aa: CASRPQGSSYNEQFF

clone_size: NA
j_call: TRBJ1-5
v_call: TRBV19
cdr3_length: 12
cdr3_aa: CASSIGSRPQHF

clone_size: NA
j_call: TRBJ1-1
v_call: TRBV12-3/TRBV12-4
cdr3_length: 14
cdr3_aa: CASSIWPANTEAFF

clone_size: NA
j_call: TRBJ2-3
v_call: TRBV7-9
cdr3_length: 15
cdr3_aa: CASSLVGTGTDTQYF

clone_size: NA
j_call: TRBJ2-3
v_call: TRBV7-6
cdr3_length: 15
cdr3_aa: CASSLGGSRTDTQYF

clone_size: NA
j_call: TRBJ2-7
v_call: TRBV5-1
cdr3_length: 13
cdr3_aa: CASSSDTGREQYF